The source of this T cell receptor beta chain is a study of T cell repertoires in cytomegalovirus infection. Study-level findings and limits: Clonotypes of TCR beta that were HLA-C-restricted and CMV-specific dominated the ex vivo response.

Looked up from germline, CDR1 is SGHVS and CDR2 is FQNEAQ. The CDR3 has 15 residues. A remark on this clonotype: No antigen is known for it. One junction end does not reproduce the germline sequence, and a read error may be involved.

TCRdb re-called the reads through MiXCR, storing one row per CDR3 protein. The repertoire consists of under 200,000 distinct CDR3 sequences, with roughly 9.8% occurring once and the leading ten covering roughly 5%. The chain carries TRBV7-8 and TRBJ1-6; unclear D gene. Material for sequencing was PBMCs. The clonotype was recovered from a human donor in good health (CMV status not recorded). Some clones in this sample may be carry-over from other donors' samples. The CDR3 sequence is CASTIDGSYNSPIHF. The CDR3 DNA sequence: TGTGCCAGCACCATAGACGGGTCCTATAATTCACCCATCCACTTT. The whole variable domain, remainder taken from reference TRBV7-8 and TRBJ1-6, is GAGVSQSPRYKVAKRGQDVALRCDPISGHVSLFWYQQALGQGPEFLTYFQNEAQLDKSGLPSDRFFAERPEGSVSTLKIQRTQQEDSAVYLCASTIDGSYNSPIHFGNGTRLTVT.